The clone carrying this T cell receptor beta chain appeared a single time. The CDR3 is made up of 14 amino acids. V shed 2 bases and J shed 9 bases, with 15 bases lying between them. Germline loops: CDR1 SGHDT, CDR2 YYEEEE. This sample was taken from a study of T cells in Graves' hyperthyroidism and ophthalmopathy. Amplification of TCR beta CDR3 regions was performed using RNA transcripts as template. The HTBI primer set was used in a first-round RT-PCR of the TCR CDR3. TCRdb re-derived calls from the multiplex PCR reads in MiXCR, one entry per CDR3 protein. The sample shows fewer than 400,000 distinct CDR3 sequences, over 13% of them seen only once.

The sequencing sample was made of blood. The receptor's source is a man aged 45-65 years with Graves' ophthalmopathy. The chain has TRBV5-6 and TRBJ2-1; D not certain. This CDR3 is CASSFMDLQGEQFF. CDR3 sequence (DNA): TGTGCCAGCAGCTTTATGGATCTACAAGGTGAGCAGTTCTTC.